This T cell receptor (beta chain) stems from a study of CD8 T cells in ankylosing spondylitis. General study points: Seemingly distinctive of ankylosing spondylitis blood was a TCR beta motif formed by eight highly homologous variants.

TCRdb processed the 5' RACE reads anew with MiXCR; each CDR3 protein has one entry. This repertoire shows about 540,000 distinct CDR3 sequences, about 13% found once; its top ten account for about 6.8%. This clonotype has at least ten counts. Its matching antigen is unknown. The CDR3 spans 16 residues. In germline, CDR1 is MNHEY, CDR2 SVGEGT. Trimming took off 2 bases at V and 4 bases at J, with 15 bases between the two ends. V and J are TRBV6-2 or TRBV6-3 and TRBJ2-1; D is unresolved. The sequenced material came from blood, either unsorted or a sorted T cell fraction (not recorded which). The source of this sequence is a male donor with ankylosing spondylitis. CDR3 sequence: CASSYQSAMGYNEQFF. The CDR3 DNA reads as TGTGCCAGCAGTTACCAATCCGCCATGGGGTACAATGAGCAGTTCTTC.